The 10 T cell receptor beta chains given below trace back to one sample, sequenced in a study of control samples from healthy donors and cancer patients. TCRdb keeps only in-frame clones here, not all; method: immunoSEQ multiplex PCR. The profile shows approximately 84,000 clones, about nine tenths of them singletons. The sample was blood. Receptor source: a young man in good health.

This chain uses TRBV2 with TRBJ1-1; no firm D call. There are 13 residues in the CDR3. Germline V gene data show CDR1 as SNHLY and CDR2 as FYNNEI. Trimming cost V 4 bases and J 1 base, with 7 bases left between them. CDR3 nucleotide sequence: TGTGCCAGCAGTGGTGAACGGAACACTGAAGCTTTCTTT. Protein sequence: CASSGERNTEAFF.

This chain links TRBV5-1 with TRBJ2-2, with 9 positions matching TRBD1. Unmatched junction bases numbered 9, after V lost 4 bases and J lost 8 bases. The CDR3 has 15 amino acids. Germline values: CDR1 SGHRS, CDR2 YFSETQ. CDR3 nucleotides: TGCGCCAGCAGCCACGGACAGGGGATCGCGGGGGAGCTGTTTTTT. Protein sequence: CASSHGQGIAGELFF. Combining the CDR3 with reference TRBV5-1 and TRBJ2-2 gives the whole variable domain KAGVTQTPRYLIKTRGQQVTLSCSPISGHRSVSWYQQTPGQGLQFLFEYFSETQRNKGNFPGRFSGRQFSNSRSEMNVSTLELGDSALYLCASSHGQGIAGELFFGEGSRLTVL.

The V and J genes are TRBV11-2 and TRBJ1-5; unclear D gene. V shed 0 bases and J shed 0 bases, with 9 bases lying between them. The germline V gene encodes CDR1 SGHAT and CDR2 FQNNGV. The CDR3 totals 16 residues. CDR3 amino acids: CASSLDMPRSNQPQHF. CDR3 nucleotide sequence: TGTGCCAGCAGCTTAGATATGCCCCGTAGCAATCAGCCCCAGCATTTT.

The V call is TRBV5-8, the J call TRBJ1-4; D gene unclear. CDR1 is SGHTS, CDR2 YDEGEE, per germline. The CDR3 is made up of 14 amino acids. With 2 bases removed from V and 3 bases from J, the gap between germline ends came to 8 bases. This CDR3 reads CASSLRRANEKLFF. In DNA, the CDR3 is TGTGCCAGCAGCTTAAGGCGGGCTAATGAAAAACTGTTTTTT.

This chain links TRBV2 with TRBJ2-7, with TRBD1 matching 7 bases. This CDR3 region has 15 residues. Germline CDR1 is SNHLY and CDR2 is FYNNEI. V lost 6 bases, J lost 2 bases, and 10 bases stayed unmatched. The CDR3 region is CASRDNRGIPYEQYF. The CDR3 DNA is TGTGCCAGCAGGGATAACAGGGGAATCCCCTACGAGCAGTACTTC. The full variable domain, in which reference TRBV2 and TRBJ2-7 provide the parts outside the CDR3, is EPEVTQTPSHQVTQMGQEVILRCVPISNHLYFYWYRQILGQKVEFLVSFYNNEISEKSEIFDDQFSVERPDGSNFTLKIRSTKLEDSAMYFCASRDNRGIPYEQYFGPGTRLTVT.

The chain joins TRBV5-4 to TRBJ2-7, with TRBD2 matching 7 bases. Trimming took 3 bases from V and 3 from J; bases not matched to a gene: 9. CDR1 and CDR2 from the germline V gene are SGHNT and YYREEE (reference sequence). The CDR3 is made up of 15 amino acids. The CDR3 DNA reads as TGTGCCAGCAGCTCTAGGCGGGGGACCTTCTACGAGCAGTACTTC. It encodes CASSSRRGTFYEQYF.

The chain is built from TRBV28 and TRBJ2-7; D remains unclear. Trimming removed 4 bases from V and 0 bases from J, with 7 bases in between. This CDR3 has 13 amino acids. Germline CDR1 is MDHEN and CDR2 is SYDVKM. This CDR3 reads CASSSASSYEQYF. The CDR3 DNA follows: TGTGCCAGCAGTTCGGCTAGCTCCTACGAGCAGTACTTC.

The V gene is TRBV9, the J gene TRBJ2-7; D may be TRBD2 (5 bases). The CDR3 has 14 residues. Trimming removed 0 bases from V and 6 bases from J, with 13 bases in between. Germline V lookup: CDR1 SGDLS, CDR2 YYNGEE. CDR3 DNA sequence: TGTGCCAGCAGCGTAGGTTCTCTCCGGGGCGAGCAGTACTTC. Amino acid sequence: CASSVGSLRGEQYF.

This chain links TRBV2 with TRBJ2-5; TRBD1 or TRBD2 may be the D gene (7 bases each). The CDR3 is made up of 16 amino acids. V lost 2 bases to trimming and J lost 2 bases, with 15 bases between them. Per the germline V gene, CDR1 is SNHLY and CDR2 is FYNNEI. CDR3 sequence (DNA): TGTGCCAGCAGTGAAAAACCCAGGGGGGGGCAAGAGACCCAGTACTTC. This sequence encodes CASSEKPRGGQETQYF.

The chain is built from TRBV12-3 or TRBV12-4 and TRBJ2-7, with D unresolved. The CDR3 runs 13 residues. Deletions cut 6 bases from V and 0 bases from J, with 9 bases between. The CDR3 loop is CASSPLGSYEQYF. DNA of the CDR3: TGTGCCAGCAGCCCCTTGGGCTCCTACGAGCAGTACTTC.